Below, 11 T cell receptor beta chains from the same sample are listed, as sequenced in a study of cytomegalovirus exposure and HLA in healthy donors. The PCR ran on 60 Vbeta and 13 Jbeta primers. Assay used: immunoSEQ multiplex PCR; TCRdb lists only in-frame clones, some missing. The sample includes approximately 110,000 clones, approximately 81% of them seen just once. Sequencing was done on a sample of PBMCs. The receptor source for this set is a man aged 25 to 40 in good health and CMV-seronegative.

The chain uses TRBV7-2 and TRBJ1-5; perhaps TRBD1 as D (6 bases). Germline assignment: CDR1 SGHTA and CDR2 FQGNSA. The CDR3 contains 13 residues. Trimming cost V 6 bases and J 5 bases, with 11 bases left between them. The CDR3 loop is CASSRNRDQPQHF. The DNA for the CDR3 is TGTGCCAGCAGTCGAAACAGGGATCAGCCCCAGCATTTT.

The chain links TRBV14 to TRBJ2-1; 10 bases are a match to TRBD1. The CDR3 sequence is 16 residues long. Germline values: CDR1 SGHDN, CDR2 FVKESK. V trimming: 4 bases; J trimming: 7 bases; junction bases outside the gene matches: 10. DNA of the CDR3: TGTGCCAGCAGCCCCACCCCGGGACAGGGGATTAATGAGCAGTTCTTC. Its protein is CASSPTPGQGINEQFF.

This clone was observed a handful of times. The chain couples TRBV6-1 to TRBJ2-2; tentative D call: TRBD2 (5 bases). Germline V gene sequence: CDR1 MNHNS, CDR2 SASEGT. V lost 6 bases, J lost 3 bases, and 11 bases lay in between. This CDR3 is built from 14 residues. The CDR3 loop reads CASRASGHTGELFF. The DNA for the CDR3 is TGTGCCAGCAGAGCCAGCGGCCACACCGGGGAGCTGTTTTTT.

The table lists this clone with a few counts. The CDR3 region is CSVRDTSAEQYF. CDR3 nucleotides: TGCAGCGTCCGGGACACGTCGGCCGAGCAGTACTTC. The chain couples TRBV29-1 to TRBJ2-7, with D perhaps matching TRBD1 (6 bases). V was trimmed by 6 bases and J by 6 bases, leaving 15 bases between them. CDR3 length: 12 residues. Germline V gene sequence: CDR1 SQVTM, CDR2 ANQGSEA.

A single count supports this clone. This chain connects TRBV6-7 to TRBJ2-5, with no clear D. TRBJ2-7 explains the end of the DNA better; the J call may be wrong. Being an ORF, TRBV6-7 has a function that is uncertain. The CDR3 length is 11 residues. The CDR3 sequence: CASRNHYEQYF. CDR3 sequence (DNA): TGTGCCAGCCGAAACCACTACGAGCAGTACTTC.

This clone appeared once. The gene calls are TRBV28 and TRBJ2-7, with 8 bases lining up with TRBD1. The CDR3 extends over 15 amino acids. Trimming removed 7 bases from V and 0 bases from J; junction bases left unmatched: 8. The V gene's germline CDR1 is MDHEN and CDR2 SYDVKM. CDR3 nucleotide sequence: TGTGCCAGCACCGCCGGGACAGGAGACTCCTACGAGCAGTACTTC. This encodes CASTAGTGDSYEQYF.

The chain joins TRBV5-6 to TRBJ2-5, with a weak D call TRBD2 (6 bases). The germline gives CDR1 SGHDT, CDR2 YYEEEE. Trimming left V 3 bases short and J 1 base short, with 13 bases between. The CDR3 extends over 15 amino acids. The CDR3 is CASSYPGVGQETQYF. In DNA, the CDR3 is TGTGCCAGCAGCTACCCGGGGGTGGGCCAAGAGACCCAGTACTTC.

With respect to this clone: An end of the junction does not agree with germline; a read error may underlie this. The CDR3 DNA follows: TGCGTCAGCAGCTTAAGCGACAGAGTTAGCAATCAGCCCCAGCATTTT. As protein: CVSSLSDRVSNQPQHF. The chain carries TRBV5-1 and TRBJ1-5, with D tentatively TRBD1 (5 bases). The CDR3 length is 16 residues. In germline, CDR1 is SGHRS, CDR2 YFSETQ.

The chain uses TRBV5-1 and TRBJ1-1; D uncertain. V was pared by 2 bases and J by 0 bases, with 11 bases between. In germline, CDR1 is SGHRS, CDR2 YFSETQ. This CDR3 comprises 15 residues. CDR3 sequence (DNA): TGCGCCAGCAGCTTTACCGCGGACTTGAACACTGAAGCTTTCTTT. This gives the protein CASSFTADLNTEAFF.

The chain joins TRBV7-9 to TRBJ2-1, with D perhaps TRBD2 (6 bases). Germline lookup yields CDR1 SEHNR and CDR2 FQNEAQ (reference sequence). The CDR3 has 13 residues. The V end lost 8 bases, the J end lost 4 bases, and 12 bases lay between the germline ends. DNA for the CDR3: TGTGCCAGCGGGGAGGCCATTTACAATGAGCAGTTCTTC. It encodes CASGEAIYNEQFF.

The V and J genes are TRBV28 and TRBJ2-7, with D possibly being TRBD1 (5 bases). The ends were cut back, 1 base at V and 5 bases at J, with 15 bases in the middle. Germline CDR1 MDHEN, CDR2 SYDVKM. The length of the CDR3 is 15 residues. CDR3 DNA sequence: TGTGCCAGCAGTTTATCTTCCCTGGGGCGGAACGAGCAGTACTTC. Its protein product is CASSLSSLGRNEQYF.